Below, one TCR beta chain is given with its context. This specimen belongs to a study of blood T cell repertoires in COVID-19. Study overall: T cells, B-cell-depleted T cells, or PBMCs provided the cDNA or gDNA that served as material.

Assay used: immunoSEQ multiplex PCR; TCRdb lists only in-frame clones, some missing. The sample lists around 280,000 clones, about 83% occurring once. Cohort allocation depended upon clinical history that participants reported. Two negative PCRs, clearance, or symptom resolution had been documented for recovered Cohort 3 donors. This TCR came from a woman between 40 and 55 years old who had recovered from COVID-19. Sequenced input: PBMCs or T cells enriched from blood (not recorded which).

The CDR3 DNA follows: TGTGCCAGCAGTACCGCCCACCCCACGGGTGGGGGGGATAATTCACCCCTCCACTTT. Its protein product is CASSTAHPTGGGDNSPLHF. V gene TRBV28 combines with J gene TRBJ1-6; weak D call: TRBD1 (5 bases). Germline lookup yields CDR1 MDHEN and CDR2 SYDVKM. The CDR3 sequence is 19 residues long. The V end was cut by 5 bases, the J end by 5 bases, with 25 bases between.